The entry below gives a single TCR beta chain sequence along with its context. These data are taken from a study of shared clonotypes between healthy human individuals. The CDR3 totals 15 residues. V was trimmed by 4 bases and J by 9 bases, leaving 19 bases between them. From germline, CDR1 is MNHEY and CDR2 SMNVEV (reference sequence). Assay used: immunoSEQ multiplex PCR; TCRdb lists only in-frame clones, some missing. Seen here are roughly 2.5 million clones, around 90% observed once, and the top ten hold over 0.12%. What was sequenced was naive CD4+ T cells sorted from blood. Described subset: CD45RA+ positively selected. This TCR was sampled from a man younger than 35 in good health. The V gene is TRBV27, the J gene TRBJ2-1, with D perhaps matching TRBD1 (6 bases). The CDR3 sequence: CASSSTQTGQIEQFF. The CDR3 DNA follows: TGTGCCAGCAGTTCTACTCAGACAGGACAGATTGAGCAGTTCTTC.